The 17 T cell receptor beta chains below come from one sample, sequenced in a study of blood T cell repertoires in COVID-19. Only in-frame clones appear in the TCRdb table, and some are missing; sequencing was by immunoSEQ multiplex PCR. The sample lists about 120,000 clones, 80% to 90% occurring once. The specimen sequenced was peripheral blood. Receptors were obtained from a man between 65 and 85 years old with active or convalescent COVID-19.

The rearrangement uses TRBV29-1 and TRBJ1-4; no clear D gene. V was shortened by 4 bases and J by 7 bases, with 10 bases between the two germline ends. The CDR3 contains 12 residues. Germline-derived CDR1 and CDR2 are SQVTM and ANQGSEA. CDR3 amino acids: CSVGVETEKLFF. CDR3 DNA sequence: TGCAGCGTTGGGGTGGAGACTGAAAAACTGTTTTTT.

The V gene is TRBV7-2, the J gene TRBJ2-3, with 9 bases aligning to TRBD2. The CDR3 totals 15 residues. With V trimmed by 5 bases and J by 8 bases, 11 bases remained unmatched. CDR1 is SGHTA and CDR2 is FQGNSA in the germline V gene. CDR3 sequence (DNA): TGTGCCAGCAGCCCTCTAGCGGGATCCCCGGGTACGCAGTATTTT. Its protein product is CASSPLAGSPGTQYF.

This clone was picked up one time. The chain is built from TRBV14 and TRBJ2-1, with TRBD2 matching over 14 bases. Trimming took 4 bases from V and 8 from J; bases not matched to a gene: 4. CDR1 and CDR2 (germline): SGHDN, FVKESK. This CDR3 is 15 amino acids long. The CDR3 spells CASSRTSGRMYEQFF. The CDR3 DNA reads TGTGCCAGCAGCCGGACTAGCGGGAGGATGTATGAGCAGTTCTTC.

CDR3 DNA: TGTGCCAGCAGTCGGACTTTCACCGGGGAGCTGTTTTTT. It is translated as CASSRTFTGELFF. V is TRBV6-6 and J is TRBJ2-2; possibly TRBD2 for D (5 bases). This CDR3 spans 13 amino acids. The germline V gene encodes CDR1 MNHNY and CDR2 SVGAGI (reference sequence). With 5 bases removed from V and 4 bases from J, the gap between germline ends came to 8 bases.

CDR3 nucleotides: TGTGCCAGCACACCCCGGACAGGGGTCTTCTACGAGCAGTACTTC. This gives the protein CASTPRTGVFYEQYF. The chain employs TRBV6-5 and TRBJ2-7; 9 bases match TRBD1. The CDR3 runs 15 residues. Germline trimming cut 7 bases from V and 3 bases from J; bases unmatched to any gene: 10. Germline CDR1 is MNHEY and CDR2 is SVGAGI.

Only one count was recorded for this clone. The chain recombines TRBV9 with TRBJ1-1, with D possibly matching TRBD1 (6 bases). Trimming took off 0 bases at V and 4 bases at J, with 13 bases between the two ends. Germline V lookup: CDR1 SGDLS, CDR2 YYNGEE. The CDR3 is made up of 15 amino acids. In DNA, the CDR3 is TGTGCCAGCAGCGTAGCCTGGGGGCGCGGCACTGAAGCTTTCTTT. Amino acid sequence: CASSVAWGRGTEAFF.

This sequence joins TRBV5-4 and TRBJ2-3; tentatively, D is TRBD2 (5 bases). The CDR3 extends over 15 amino acids. Deletions cut 3 bases from V and 1 base from J, with 12 bases between. The germline CDR1 and CDR2 sequences are SGHNT and YYREEE (reference sequence). The CDR3 DNA follows: TGTGCCAGCAGCTCCCCCGCCGGGGGCACAGATACGCAGTATTTT. Protein: CASSSPAGGTDTQYF. Supplemented by reference TRBV5-4 and TRBJ2-3, the full variable domain reads ETGVTQSPTHLIKTRGQQVTLRCSSQSGHNTVSWYQQALGQGPQFIFQYYREEENGRGNFPPRFSGLQFPNYSSELNVNALELDDSALYLCASSSPAGGTDTQYFGPGTRLTVL.

The chain has TRBV6-5 and TRBJ1-2; 8 bases are a match to TRBD1. V was pared by 0 bases and J by 5 bases, with 5 bases of the junction left unmatched. This CDR3 comprises 15 residues. CDR1 is MNHEY, CDR2 SVGAGI, per germline. CDR3 DNA: TGTGCCAGCAGTTACTCAAACAGGGGGGGGTATGGCTACACCTTC. This gives the protein CASSYSNRGGYGYTF.

This clone was recorded only once. This chain uses TRBV28 with TRBJ2-7; TRBD2 matches at 11 bases. The J segment lost 1 base and the V segment lost 7 bases, leaving 12 bases of the junction unmatched. This CDR3 is 17 amino acids long. Per germline, CDR1 MDHEN and CDR2 SYDVKM. This CDR3 reads CASTASSGLAESYEQYF. The CDR3 DNA reads TGTGCCAGCACCGCCTCTTCGGGACTAGCGGAGTCCTACGAGCAGTACTTC.

The chain links TRBV5-1 to TRBJ2-3, with 8 positions matching TRBD1. The CDR3 contains 17 residues. Trimming took 0 bases from V and 4 from J; bases not matched to a gene: 10. Germline V gene data show CDR1 as SGHRS and CDR2 as YFSETQ. The CDR3 DNA follows: TGCGCCAGCAGCTTGGCGACAGGGGCCGTTGGGTCAGATACGCAGTATTTT. It codes for CASSLATGAVGSDTQYF.

CDR3 nucleotides: TGTGCCAGCAGCTTGGGTAGCGGGAGCGCAGATACGCAGTATTTT. Translated: CASSLGSGSADTQYF. V and J are TRBV11-3 and TRBJ2-3, with 9 positions matching TRBD2. The junction had 5 bases not matched to a gene; V was cut back by 3 bases and J by 4 bases. The CDR3 totals 15 residues. CDR1 and CDR2 (germline): SGHNT, YENEEA.

The rearrangement uses TRBV7-9 and TRBJ2-1; 16 bases agree with TRBD2. The CDR3 contains 16 residues. The J segment lost 9 bases and the V segment lost 5 bases, leaving 7 bases of the junction unmatched. Per germline, CDR1 SEHNR and CDR2 FQNEAQ (reference sequence). CDR3 nucleotides: TGTGCCAGCAGCCCCTCAGGGACTAGCGGGAGGGGTGAGCAGTTCTTC. Amino acid sequence: CASSPSGTSGRGEQFF. Looking up the rest from reference TRBV7-9 and TRBJ2-1 gives the full variable domain: DTGVSQNPRHKITKRGQNVTFRCDPISEHNRLYWYRQTLGQGPEFLTYFQNEAQLEKSRLLSDRFSAERPKGSFSTLEIQRTEQGDSAMYLCASSPSGTSGRGEQFFGPGTRLTVL.

The chain recombines TRBV30 with TRBJ2-1; no reliable D call. Germline CDR1 reads GTSNPN; CDR2 reads SVGIG (reference sequence). The V gene lost 1 base and the J gene lost 7 bases, with 11 bases spanning the gap. The CDR3 is made up of 13 amino acids. The CDR3 DNA is TGTGCCTGGAGTGAGCCCCCCCTTAATGAGCAGTTCTTC. It yields the protein CAWSEPPLNEQFF.

V gene TRBV6-5 combines with J gene TRBJ1-4; 9 nucleotides agree with TRBD1. V gave up 0 bases and J gave up 5 bases; unmatched junction bases: 4. The CDR3 has 16 amino acids. Germline V lookup: CDR1 MNHEY, CDR2 SVGAGI. The CDR3 loop reads CASSYSGQGWNEKLFF. The CDR3 DNA reads as TGTGCCAGCAGTTACTCCGGACAGGGGTGGAATGAAAAACTGTTTTTT.

The chain joins TRBV3-1 (or the pseudogene TRBV3-2) to TRBJ2-7, with a possible D match to TRBD2 (5 bases). Germline CDR1 reads LGHDT; CDR2 reads YNNKEL (reference sequence). The CDR3 has 14 residues. Trimming cost V 3 bases and J 2 bases, with 11 bases left between them. The CDR3 DNA reads as TGTGCCAGCAGCCACAGCGGACTTACCTACGAGCAGTACTTC. As protein: CASSHSGLTYEQYF.

This clone was seen once. V gene TRBV28 combines with J gene TRBJ1-5; 7 bases are shared with TRBD1. Losses at the gene ends were 3 bases for V and 3 bases for J; bases not matched to a gene: 8. Germline V lookup: CDR1 MDHEN, CDR2 SYDVKM. This CDR3 spans 16 amino acids. CDR3 protein: CASSLLGQKINQPQHF. CDR3 coding DNA: TGTGCCAGCAGTTTGTTGGGACAGAAAATCAATCAGCCCCAGCATTTT. Filled out from reference TRBV28 and TRBJ1-5, the complete variable domain reads DVKVTQSSRYLVKRTGEKVFLECVQDMDHENMFWYRQDPGLGLRLIYFSYDVKMKEKGDIPEGYSVSREKKERFSLILESASTNQTSMYLCASSLLGQKINQPQHFGDGTRLSIL.

The chain combines TRBV6-6 with TRBJ2-7, with 11 bases that match TRBD2. Trimming removed 6 bases from V and 3 bases from J; junction bases left unmatched: 7. The germline V gene has CDR1 MNHNY and CDR2 SVGAGI (reference sequence). This CDR3 comprises 15 residues. The CDR3 region is CASRATGTSGYEQYF. As DNA, the CDR3 is TGTGCCAGCAGAGCAACCGGGACTAGCGGCTACGAGCAGTACTTC.